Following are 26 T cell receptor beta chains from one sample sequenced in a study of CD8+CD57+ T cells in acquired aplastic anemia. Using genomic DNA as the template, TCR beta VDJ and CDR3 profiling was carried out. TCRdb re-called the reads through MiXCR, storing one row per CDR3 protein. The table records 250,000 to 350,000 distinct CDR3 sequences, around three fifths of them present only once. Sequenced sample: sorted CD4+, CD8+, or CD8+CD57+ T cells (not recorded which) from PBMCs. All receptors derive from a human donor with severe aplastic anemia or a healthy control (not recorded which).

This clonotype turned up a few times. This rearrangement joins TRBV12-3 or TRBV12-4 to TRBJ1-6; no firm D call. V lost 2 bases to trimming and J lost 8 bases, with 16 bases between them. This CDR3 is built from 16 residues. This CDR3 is CASSLSGRMGYSPLHF. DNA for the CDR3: TGTGCCAGCAGTTTAAGTGGCAGGATGGGGTATTCACCCCTCCACTTT.

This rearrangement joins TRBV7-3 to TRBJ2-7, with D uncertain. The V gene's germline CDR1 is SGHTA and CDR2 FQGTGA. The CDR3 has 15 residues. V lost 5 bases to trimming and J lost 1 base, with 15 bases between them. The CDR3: CASSVGVAKSYEQYF. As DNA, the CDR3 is TGTGCCAGCAGCGTAGGAGTAGCAAAATCCTACGAGCAGTACTTC. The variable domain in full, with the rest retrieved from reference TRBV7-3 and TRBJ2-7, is GAGVSQTPSNKVTEKGKYVELRCDPISGHTALYWYRQSLGQGPEFLIYFQGTGAADDSGLPNDRFFAVRPEGSVSTLKIQRTERGDSAVYLCASSVGVAKSYEQYFGPGTRLTVT.

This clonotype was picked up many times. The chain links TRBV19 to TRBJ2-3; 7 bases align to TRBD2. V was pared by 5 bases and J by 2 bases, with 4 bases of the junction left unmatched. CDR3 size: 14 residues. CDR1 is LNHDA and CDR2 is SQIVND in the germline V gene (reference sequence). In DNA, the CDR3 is TGTGCCAGTAGTCAAGCGGGATTCACAGATACGCAGTATTTT. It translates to CASSQAGFTDTQYF.

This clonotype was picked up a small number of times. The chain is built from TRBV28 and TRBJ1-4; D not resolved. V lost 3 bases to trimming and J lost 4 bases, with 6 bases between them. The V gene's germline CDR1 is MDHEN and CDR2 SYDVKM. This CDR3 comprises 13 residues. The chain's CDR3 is CASSLVFNEKLFF. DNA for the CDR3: TGTGCCAGCAGTTTGGTATTTAATGAAAAACTGTTTTTT.

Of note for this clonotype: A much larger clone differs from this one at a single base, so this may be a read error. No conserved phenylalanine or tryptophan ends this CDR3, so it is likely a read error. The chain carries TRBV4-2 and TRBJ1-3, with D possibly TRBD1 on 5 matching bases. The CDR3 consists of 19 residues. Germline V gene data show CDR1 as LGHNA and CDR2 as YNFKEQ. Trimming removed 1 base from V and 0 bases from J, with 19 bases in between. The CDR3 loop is CASSQVMGPRTSSGNTIYS. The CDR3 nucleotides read TGTGCCAGCAGCCAAGTTATGGGACCAAGGACGAGCTCTGGAAACACCATATATTCT.

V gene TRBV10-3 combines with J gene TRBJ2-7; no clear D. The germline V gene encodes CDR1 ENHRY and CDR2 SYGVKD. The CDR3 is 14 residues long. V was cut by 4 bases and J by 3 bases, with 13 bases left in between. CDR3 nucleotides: TGTGCCATCAGTGCTATCGGCCAGAACTACGAGCAGTACTTC. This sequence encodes CAISAIGQNYEQYF.

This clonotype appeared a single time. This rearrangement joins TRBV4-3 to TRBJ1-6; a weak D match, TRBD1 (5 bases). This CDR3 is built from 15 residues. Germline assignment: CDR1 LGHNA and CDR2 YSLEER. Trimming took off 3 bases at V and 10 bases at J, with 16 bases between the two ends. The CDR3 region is CASSQNRVGESPLHF. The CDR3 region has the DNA TGCGCCAGCAGCCAGAATCGGGTAGGGGAATCACCCCTCCACTTT.

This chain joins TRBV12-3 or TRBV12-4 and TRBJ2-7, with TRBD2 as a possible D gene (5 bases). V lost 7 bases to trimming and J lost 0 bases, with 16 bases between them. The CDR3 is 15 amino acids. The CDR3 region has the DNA TGTGCCAGCAACCAATACGGGGTCGACTCCTACGAGCAGTACTTC. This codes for CASNQYGVDSYEQYF.

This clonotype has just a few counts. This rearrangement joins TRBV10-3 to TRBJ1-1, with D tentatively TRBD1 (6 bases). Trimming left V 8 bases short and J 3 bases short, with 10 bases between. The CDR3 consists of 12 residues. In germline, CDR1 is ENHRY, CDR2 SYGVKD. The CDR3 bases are TGTGCCATCCAGGGGACGGACACTGAAGCTTTCTTT. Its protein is CAIQGTDTEAFF.

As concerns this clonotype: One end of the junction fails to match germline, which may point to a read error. DNA for the CDR3: TGTGCCACGAGCAGAGATGGAGGGGGGGCGTACGAGCAGTACTTC. It encodes CATSRDGGGAYEQYF. The gene calls are TRBV15 and TRBJ2-7; possible D gene TRBD2, 7 bases. The CDR3 is made up of 15 amino acids. Germline V gene data show CDR1 as LNHNV and CDR2 as YYDKDF (reference sequence). Full variable domain (rest looked up from reference TRBV15 and TRBJ2-7): DAMVIQNPRYQVTQFGKPVTLSCSQTLNHNVMYWYQQKSSQAPKLLFHYYDKDFNNEADTPDNFQSRRPNTSFCFLDIRSPGLGDTAMYLCATSRDGGGAYEQYFGPGTRLTVT.

The chain's CDR3 is CSVPAGQGNTEAFF. The CDR3 nucleotides read TGCAGCGTTCCTGCGGGACAGGGGAACACTGAAGCTTTCTTT. The rearrangement joins TRBV29-1 to TRBJ1-1; 9 bases are a match to TRBD1. This CDR3 is built from 14 residues. Germline CDR1 and CDR2: SQVTM and ANQGSEA. V gave up 5 bases and J gave up 1 base; unmatched junction bases: 5.

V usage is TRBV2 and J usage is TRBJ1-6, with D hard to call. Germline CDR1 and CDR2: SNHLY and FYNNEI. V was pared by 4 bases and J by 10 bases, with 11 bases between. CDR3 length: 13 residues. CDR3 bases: TGTGCCAGCAGTGCTCACTCGGCGTCACCCCTCCACTTT. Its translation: CASSAHSASPLHF.

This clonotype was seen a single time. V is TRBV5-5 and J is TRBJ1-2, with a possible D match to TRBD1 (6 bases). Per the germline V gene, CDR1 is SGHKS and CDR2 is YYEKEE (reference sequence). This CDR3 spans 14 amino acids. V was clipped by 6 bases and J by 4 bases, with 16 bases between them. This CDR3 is CASTAGRGVYGYTF. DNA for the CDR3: TGTGCCAGCACCGCCGGGAGGGGGGTCTATGGCTACACCTTC.

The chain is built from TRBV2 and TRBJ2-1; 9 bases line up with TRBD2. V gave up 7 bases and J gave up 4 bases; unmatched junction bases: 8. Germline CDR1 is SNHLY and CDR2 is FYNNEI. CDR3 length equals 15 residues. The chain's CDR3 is CASNRPSGTYNEQFF. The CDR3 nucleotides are TGTGCCAGCAACCGACCTAGCGGGACATACAATGAGCAGTTCTTC.

In DNA, the CDR3 is TGTGCCAGCAGTGATCGTCTAGCGGAAAACATTCAGTACTTC. Translating gives CASSDRLAENIQYF. The chain uses TRBV25-1 and TRBJ2-4; the match to TRBD2 covers 7 bases. V shed 3 bases, J shed 5 bases, and the junction held 4 bases outside the gene matches. This CDR3 has 14 amino acids. In germline, CDR1 is MGHDK, CDR2 SYGVNS.

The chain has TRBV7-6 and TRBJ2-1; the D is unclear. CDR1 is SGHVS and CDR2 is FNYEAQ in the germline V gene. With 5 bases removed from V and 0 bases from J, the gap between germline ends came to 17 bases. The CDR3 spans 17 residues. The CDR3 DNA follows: TGTGCCAGCAGCCAACCAGACACGCCGAGCTCCTACAATGAGCAGTTCTTC. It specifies CASSQPDTPSSYNEQFF.

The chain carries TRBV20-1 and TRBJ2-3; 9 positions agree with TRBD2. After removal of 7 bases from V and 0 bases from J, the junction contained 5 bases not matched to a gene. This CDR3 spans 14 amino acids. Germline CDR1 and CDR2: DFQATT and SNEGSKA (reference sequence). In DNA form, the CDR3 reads TGCAGTGTTAAAAGCGGGAGGAGCACAGATACGCAGTATTTT. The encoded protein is CSVKSGRSTDTQYF.

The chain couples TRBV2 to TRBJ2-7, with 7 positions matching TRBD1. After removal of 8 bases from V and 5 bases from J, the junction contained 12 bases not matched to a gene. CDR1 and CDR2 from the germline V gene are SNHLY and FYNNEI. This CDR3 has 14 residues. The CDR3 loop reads CASATRQGNNEQYF. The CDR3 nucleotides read TGTGCCAGCGCAACCCGACAGGGTAACAACGAGCAGTACTTC.

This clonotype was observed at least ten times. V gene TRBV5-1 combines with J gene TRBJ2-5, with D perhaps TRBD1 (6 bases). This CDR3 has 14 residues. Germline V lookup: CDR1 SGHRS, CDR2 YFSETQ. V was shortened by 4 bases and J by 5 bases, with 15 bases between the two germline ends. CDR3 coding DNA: TGCGCCAGCAGCGTGGGGGCCGCATGGGAGACCCAGTACTTC. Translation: CASSVGAAWETQYF.

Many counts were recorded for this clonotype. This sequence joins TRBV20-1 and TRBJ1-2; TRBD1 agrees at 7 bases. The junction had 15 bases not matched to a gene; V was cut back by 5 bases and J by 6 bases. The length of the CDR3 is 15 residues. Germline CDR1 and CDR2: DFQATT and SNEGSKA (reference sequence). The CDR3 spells CSAPRAKRGGDGYTF. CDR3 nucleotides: TGCAGTGCTCCCAGAGCGAAGAGAGGGGGCGATGGCTACACCTTC.

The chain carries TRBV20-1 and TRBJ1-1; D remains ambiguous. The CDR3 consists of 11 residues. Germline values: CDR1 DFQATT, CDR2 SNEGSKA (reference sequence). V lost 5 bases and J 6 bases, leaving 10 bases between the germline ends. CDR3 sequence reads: CSAPGIAEAFF. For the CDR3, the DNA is TGCAGTGCTCCCGGGATCGCTGAAGCTTTCTTT.

CDR3 DNA sequence: TGTGCCAGCTATGGGGCCCTAAGACGCTCTGGAAACACCATATATTTT. Its translation is CASYGALRRSGNTIYF. This chain connects TRBV19 to TRBJ1-3; tentative D call: TRBD1 (5 bases). Trimming took off 9 bases at V and 0 bases at J, with 18 bases between the two ends. Germline lookup yields CDR1 LNHDA and CDR2 SQIVND (reference sequence). This CDR3 contains 16 residues.

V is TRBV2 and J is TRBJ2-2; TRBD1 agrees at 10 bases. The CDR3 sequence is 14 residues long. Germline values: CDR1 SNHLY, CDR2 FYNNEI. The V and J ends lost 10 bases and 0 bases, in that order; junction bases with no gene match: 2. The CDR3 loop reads CATGQGANTGELFF. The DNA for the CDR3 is TGTGCCACCGGACAGGGGGCGAACACCGGGGAGCTGTTTTTT.

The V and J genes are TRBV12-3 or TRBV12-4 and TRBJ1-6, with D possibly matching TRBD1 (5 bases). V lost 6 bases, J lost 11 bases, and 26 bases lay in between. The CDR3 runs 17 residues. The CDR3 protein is CASSLRRIQGGNPPLHF. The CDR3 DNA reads TGTGCCAGCAGCTTAAGGCGGATTCAGGGTGGCAATCCACCCCTCCACTTT.

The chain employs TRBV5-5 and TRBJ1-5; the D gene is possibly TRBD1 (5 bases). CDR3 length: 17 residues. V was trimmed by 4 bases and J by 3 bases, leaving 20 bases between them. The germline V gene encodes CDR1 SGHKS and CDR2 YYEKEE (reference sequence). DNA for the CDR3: TGTGCCAGCAGCGTGAATGAGGGGATAGCCTACAATCAGCCCCAGCATTTT. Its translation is CASSVNEGIAYNQPQHF.

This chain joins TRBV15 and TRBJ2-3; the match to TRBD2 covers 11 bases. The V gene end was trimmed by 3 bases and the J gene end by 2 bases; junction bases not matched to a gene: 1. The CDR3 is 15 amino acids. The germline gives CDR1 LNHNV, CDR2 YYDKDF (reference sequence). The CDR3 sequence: CATSSSGRATDTQYF. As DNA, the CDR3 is TGTGCCACCAGCAGTAGCGGGAGGGCCACAGATACGCAGTATTTT.